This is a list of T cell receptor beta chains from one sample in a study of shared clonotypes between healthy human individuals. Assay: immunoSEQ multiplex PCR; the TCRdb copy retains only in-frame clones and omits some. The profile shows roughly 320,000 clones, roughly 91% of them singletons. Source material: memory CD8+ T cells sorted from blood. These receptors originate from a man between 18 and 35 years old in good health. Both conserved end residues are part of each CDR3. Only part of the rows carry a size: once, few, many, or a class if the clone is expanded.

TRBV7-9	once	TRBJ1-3	CASSSRVSGNTIYF
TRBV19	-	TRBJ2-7	CASSMSTAYEQYF
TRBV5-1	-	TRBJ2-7	CASSLNSPYEQYF
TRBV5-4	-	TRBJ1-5	CASSSRQGPNLPQHF
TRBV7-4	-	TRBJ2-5	CASSPRGTGNQETQYF
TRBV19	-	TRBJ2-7	CASSIEAGSHYEQYF
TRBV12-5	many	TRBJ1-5	CASAHGFNQPQHF
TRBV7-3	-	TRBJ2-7	CASSILWGAESSYEQYF
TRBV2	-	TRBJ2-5	CASSEARDQETQYF
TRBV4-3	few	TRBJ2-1	CASSQDFFSTAYNEQFF
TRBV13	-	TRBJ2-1	CASSAQSNEQFF
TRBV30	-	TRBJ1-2	CAWSVQRGGLGYTF
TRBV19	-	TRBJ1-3	CASSISRHRVSGNTIYF
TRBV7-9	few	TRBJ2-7	CASSLELAGGYEQYF
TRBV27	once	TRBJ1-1	CASSLGAGPEAFF
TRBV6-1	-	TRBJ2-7	CASSEGGLYEQYF
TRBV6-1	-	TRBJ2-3	CASRDWQTRTDTQYF
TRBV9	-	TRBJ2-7	CASSVDDAGGVTYEQYF